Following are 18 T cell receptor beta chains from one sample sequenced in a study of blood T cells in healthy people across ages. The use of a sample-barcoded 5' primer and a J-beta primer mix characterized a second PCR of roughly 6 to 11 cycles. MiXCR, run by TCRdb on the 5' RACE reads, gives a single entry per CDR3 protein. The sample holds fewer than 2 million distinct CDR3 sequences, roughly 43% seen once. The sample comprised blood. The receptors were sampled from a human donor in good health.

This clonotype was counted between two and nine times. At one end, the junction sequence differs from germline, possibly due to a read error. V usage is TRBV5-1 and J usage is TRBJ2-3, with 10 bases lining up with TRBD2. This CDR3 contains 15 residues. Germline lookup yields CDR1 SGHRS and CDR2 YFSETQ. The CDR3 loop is CASSSLAGGLDTQYF. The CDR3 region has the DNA TGTGCCAGCAGCTCCTTAGCGGGGGGACTGGATACGCAGTATTTT.

CDR3 residues: CASRKRRGLSPYEQYF. CDR3 bases: TGTGCCAGCAGAAAAAGAAGAGGTTTATCCCCCTACGAGCAGTACTTC. V gene TRBV12-3 or TRBV12-4 combines with J gene TRBJ2-7; D not resolved. Trimming stripped 6 bases from V and 2 bases from J, with 20 bases between. This CDR3 has 16 residues.

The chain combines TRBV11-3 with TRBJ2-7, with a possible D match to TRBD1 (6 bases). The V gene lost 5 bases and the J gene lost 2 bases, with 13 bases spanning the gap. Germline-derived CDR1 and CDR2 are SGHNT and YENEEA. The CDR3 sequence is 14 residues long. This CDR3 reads CASSRWDTPYEQYF. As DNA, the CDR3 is TGTGCCAGCAGCCGATGGGACACTCCCTACGAGCAGTACTTC. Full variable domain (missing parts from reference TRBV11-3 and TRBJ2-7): EAGVVQSPRYKIIEKKQPVAFWCNPISGHNTLYWYLQNLGQGPELLIRYENEEAVDDSQLPKDRFSAERLKGVDSTLKIQPAELGDSAVYLCASSRWDTPYEQYFGPGTRLTVT.

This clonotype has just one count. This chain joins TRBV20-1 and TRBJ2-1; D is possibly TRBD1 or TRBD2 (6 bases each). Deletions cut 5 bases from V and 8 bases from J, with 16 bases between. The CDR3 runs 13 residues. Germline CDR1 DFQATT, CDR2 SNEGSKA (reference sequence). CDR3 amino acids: CSAFRGTGDEQFF. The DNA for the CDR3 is TGCAGTGCTTTCAGGGGTACGGGGGATGAGCAGTTCTTC.

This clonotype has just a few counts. CDR3 DNA: TGCAGTGCCTCCCTCCCGGGGAGAGGGGAGACCCAGTACTTC. Translated, it gives CSASLPGRGETQYF. V is TRBV20-1 and J is TRBJ2-5; the D gene is possibly TRBD2 (5 bases). Germline assignment: CDR1 DFQATT and CDR2 SNEGSKA (reference sequence). There are 14 residues in the CDR3. Between the trimmed V and J ends, which lost 6 bases and 5 bases, there was a span of 19 bases.

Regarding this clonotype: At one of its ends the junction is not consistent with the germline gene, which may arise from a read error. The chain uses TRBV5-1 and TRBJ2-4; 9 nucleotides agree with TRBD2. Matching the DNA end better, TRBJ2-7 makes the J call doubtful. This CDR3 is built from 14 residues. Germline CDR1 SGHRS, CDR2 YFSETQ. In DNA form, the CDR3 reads TGCACCAGCATGCTTAGCGGGGGCAACTACGAGCAGTACTTC. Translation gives CTSMLSGGNYEQYF.

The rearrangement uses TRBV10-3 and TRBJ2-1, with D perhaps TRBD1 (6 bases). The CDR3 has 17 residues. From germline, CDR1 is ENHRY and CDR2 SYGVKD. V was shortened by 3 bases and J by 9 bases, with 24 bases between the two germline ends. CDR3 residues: CAISESGQGTRIAEQFF. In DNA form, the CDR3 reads TGTGCCATCAGTGAATCGGGGCAGGGGACACGCATTGCTGAGCAGTTCTTC.

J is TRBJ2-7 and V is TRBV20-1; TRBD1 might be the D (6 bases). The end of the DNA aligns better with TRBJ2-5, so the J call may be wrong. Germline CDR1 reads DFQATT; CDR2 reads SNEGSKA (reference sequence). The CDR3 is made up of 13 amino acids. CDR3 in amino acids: CSARIGGKETQYF. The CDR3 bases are TGCAGTGCTAGGATTGGGGGCAAAGAGACCCAGTACTTC.

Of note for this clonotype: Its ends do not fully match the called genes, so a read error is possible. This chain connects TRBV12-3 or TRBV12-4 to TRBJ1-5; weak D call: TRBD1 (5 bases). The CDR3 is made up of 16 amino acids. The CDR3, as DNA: TGCGCCAGCAGTCCCCGAGGAGGACAAGGGAATCAGCCCCAGCATTTT. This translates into CASSPRGGQGNQPQHF.

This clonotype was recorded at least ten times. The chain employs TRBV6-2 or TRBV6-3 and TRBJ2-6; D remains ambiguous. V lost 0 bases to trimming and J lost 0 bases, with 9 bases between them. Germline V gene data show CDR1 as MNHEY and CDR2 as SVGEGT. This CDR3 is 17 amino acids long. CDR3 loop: CASSYSVTSSGANVLTF. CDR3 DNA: TGTGCCAGCAGTTACTCGGTTACAAGCTCTGGGGCCAACGTCCTGACTTTC.

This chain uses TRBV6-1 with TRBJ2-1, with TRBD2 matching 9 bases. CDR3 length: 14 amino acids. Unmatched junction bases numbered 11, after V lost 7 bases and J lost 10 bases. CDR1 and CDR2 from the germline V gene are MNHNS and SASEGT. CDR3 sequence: CASNSGGVGREQFF. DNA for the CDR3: TGTGCCAGCAATAGCGGGGGCGTGGGTAGGGAGCAGTTCTTC.

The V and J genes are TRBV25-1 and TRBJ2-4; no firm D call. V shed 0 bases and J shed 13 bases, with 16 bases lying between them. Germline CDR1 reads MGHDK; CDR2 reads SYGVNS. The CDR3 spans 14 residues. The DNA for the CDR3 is TGTGCCAGCAGTGAATATTTTTTGGCCTCCGGGCAGTACTTC. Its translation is CASSEYFLASGQYF.

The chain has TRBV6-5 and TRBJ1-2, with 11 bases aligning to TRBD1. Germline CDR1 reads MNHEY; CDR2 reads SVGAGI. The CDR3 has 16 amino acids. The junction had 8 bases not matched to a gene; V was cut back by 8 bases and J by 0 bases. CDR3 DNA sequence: TGTGCCAGCTGTAACCGGGACAGGGGGGCTAACTATGGCTACACCTTC. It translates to CASCNRDRGANYGYTF.

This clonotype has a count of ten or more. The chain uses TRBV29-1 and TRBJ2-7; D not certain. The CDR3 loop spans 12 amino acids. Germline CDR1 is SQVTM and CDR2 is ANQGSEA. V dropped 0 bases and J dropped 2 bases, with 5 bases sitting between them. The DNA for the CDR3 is TGCAGCGTTGAAGATGCTCCCTACGAGCAGTACTTC. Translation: CSVEDAPYEQYF.

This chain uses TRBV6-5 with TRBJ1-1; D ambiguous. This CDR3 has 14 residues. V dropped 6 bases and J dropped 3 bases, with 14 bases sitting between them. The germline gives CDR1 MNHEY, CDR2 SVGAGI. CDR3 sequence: CASSRGAGDTEAFF. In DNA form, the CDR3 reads TGTGCCAGCAGCCGAGGTGCTGGGGACACTGAAGCTTTCTTT.

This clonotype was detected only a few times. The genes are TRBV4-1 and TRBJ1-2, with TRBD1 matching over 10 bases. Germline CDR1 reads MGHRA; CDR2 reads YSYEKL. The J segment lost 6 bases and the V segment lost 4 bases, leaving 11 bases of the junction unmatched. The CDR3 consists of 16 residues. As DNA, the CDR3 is TGCGCCAGCAGCCGTTTGACAGGGGGCACCCTAAATGGCTACACCTTC. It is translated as CASSRLTGGTLNGYTF.

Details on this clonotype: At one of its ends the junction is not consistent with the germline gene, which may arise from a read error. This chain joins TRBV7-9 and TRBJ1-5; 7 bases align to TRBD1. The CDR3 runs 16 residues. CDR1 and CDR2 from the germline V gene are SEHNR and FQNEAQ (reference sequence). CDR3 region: CASSIAGTASNQPQHF. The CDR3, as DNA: TGTGCCAGCAGCATAGCCGGGACAGCTAGCAATCAGCCCCAGCATTTT.

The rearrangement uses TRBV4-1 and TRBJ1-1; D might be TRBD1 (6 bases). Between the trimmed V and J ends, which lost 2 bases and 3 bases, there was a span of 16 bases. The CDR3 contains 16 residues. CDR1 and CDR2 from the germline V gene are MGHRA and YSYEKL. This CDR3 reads CASSQSGVESYTEAFF. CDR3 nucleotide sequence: TGCGCCAGCAGCCAATCAGGGGTAGAAAGCTACACTGAAGCTTTCTTT.